These 8 T cell receptor beta chains share one sample of origin, sequenced in a study of yellow fever vaccine responses in identical twins. Via MiXCR, TCRdb re-called the RT-PCR reads, giving one row per CDR3 protein. Among under 20,000 distinct CDR3 sequences listed, around 76% were seen once. Sample: T cells from blood (PBMCs), unsorted or a sorted subset (not recorded which), taken before or after yellow fever vaccination (not recorded which). These TCRs come from a woman between 18 and 29 years old who received the yellow fever vaccine.

This chain connects TRBV9 to TRBJ2-1, with 11 bases fitting TRBD2. V trimming: 0 bases; J trimming: 6 bases; junction bases outside the gene matches: 5. From germline, CDR1 is SGDLS and CDR2 YYNGEE. The CDR3 has 16 residues. The CDR3 DNA sequence: TGTGCCAGCAGCGTAGGGAGACTAGCGGGATCCAATGAGCAGTTCTTC. Amino acid sequence: CASSVGRLAGSNEQFF. Full variable domain (remainder filled in from reference TRBV9 and TRBJ2-1): DSGVTQTPKHLITATGQRVTLRCSPRSGDLSVYWYQQSLDQGLQFLIQYYNGEERAKGNILERFSAQQFPDLHSELNLSSLELGDSALYFCASSVGRLAGSNEQFFGPGTRLTVL.

This chain's CDR3 is CAISDVGGWRGGADTQYF. As DNA, the CDR3 is TGTGCCATCAGTGACGTTGGTGGGTGGCGGGGCGGAGCAGATACGCAGTATTTT. The V and J genes are TRBV10-3 and TRBJ2-3; D is perhaps TRBD2 (6 bases). The V gene's germline CDR1 is ENHRY and CDR2 SYGVKD. With 3 bases removed from V and 4 bases from J, the gap between germline ends came to 23 bases. The CDR3 runs 18 residues.

This clonotype was recorded a few times. This sequence joins TRBV24-1 and TRBJ2-3; possibly TRBD2 for D (5 bases). The ends were cut back, 7 bases at V and 5 bases at J, with 15 bases in the middle. The germline CDR1 and CDR2 sequences are KGHDR and SFDVKD. The CDR3 consists of 14 residues. The CDR3 sequence: CATRRWNEGDTQYF. In DNA form, the CDR3 reads TGTGCCACCAGAAGGTGGAACGAGGGAGATACGCAGTATTTT.

The chain joins TRBV12-3 or TRBV12-4 to TRBJ2-6; 12 bases line up with TRBD1. The CDR3 runs to 17 residues. With V trimmed by 6 bases and J by 0 bases, 3 bases remained unmatched. DNA of the CDR3: TGTGCCAGCAGCTTGGGACAGGGGGCCTCTGGGGCCAACGTCCTGACTTTC. Protein product: CASSLGQGASGANVLTF.

This clonotype was observed a few times. The rearrangement uses TRBV2 and TRBJ2-1; 8 positions agree with TRBD2. From germline, CDR1 is SNHLY and CDR2 FYNNEI. Germline trimming cut 3 bases from V and 8 bases from J; bases unmatched to any gene: 9. The CDR3 extends over 15 amino acids. DNA for the CDR3: TGTGCCAGCAGTGAGATTGGCGGGAGGATCGATGAGCAGTTCTTC. It translates to CASSEIGGRIDEQFF.

The chain combines TRBV6-5 with TRBJ2-1; the D gene could be TRBD1 or TRBD2 (5 bases each). The V end lost 2 bases, the J end lost 0 bases, and 11 bases lay between the germline ends. The CDR3 runs 16 residues. Germline V lookup: CDR1 MNHEY, CDR2 SVGAGI. The CDR3 sequence: CASSYGLGGSYNEQFF. The CDR3 bases are TGTGCCAGCAGTTACGGCCTTGGGGGCTCCTACAATGAGCAGTTCTTC.

The chain uses TRBV11-2 and TRBJ2-5; 11 nucleotides agree with TRBD1. CDR1 is SGHAT and CDR2 is FQNNGV in the germline V gene. J lost 5 bases, V lost 2 bases, and 7 bases had no gene match. The CDR3 sequence is 16 residues long. CDR3 sequence reads: CASSLLRTGGLETQYF. CDR3 nucleotides: TGTGCCAGCAGCTTACTTAGGACAGGGGGCTTGGAGACCCAGTACTTC.

The V gene is TRBV7-7, the J gene TRBJ2-3, with D unresolved. Germline-derived CDR1 and CDR2 are SSHAT and FNYEAQ (reference sequence). The V gene lost 3 bases and the J gene lost 0 bases, with 10 bases spanning the gap. This CDR3 is built from 15 residues. The CDR3 nucleotides read TGTGCCAGCAGCTTGACTCTTACTAGCACAGATACGCAGTATTTT. This sequence encodes CASSLTLTSTDTQYF. The complete variable domain, with remaining parts taken from reference TRBV7-7 and TRBJ2-3, reads GAGVSQSPRYKVTKRGQDVTLRCDPISSHATLYWYQQALGQGPEFLTYFNYEAQPDKSGLPSDRFSAERPEGSISTLTIQRTEQRDSAMYRCASSLTLTSTDTQYFGPGTRLTVL.